This TCR beta chain was captured in a study of T cells after yellow fever vaccination. Study-wide results and caveats: Contamination of FACS-sorted repertoires by abundant clonotypes from the bulk population could occur.

Trimming stripped 1 base from V and 8 bases from J, with 6 bases between. The germline gives CDR1 SGHRS, CDR2 YFSETQ. This CDR3 has 12 residues. Regarding this clonotype: The antigen remains undetermined.

TCRdb reprocessed the 5' RACE reads with MiXCR, giving one entry per CDR3 protein. There are about 400,000 distinct CDR3 sequences in the sample; around 6.5% occur only once, and about 15% lies in the top ten. The specimen was PBMCs, collected 5 days after the yellow fever booster vaccination. The receptor comes from a man aged 25-45 years who received the YFV17D yellow fever vaccine. This chain joins TRBV5-1 and TRBJ2-2, with D hard to call. This chain's CDR3 is CASSLSRGELFF. The CDR3 DNA reads TGCGCCAGCAGCTTGTCCCGGGGGGAGCTGTTTTTT.